Below are 15 T cell receptor beta chains sequenced from a single sample in a study of T cell repertoires and Cas9 in healthy adults. Assay used: immunoSEQ multiplex PCR; TCRdb lists only in-frame clones, some missing. The data show around 23,000 clones, about nine tenths seen once. The sequencing input was CD4+ effector T cells (CD127+, CD25-, CD137-, CD154-) from PBMCs; culture status not recorded. These receptors were obtained from a human donor in good health.

V usage is TRBV28 and J usage is TRBJ1-2; D is possibly TRBD1 (6 bases). V was trimmed by 5 bases and J by 6 bases, leaving 13 bases between them. The CDR3 runs to 13 residues. Germline V CDR1 and CDR2: MDHEN, SYDVKM. DNA for the CDR3: TGTGCCAGCAGTCTTATCAGGGGCCATGGCTACACCTTC. Its translation is CASSLIRGHGYTF.

The genes are TRBV5-1 and TRBJ2-5, with 11 bases fitting TRBD2. The V and J ends lost 3 bases and 1 base, in that order; junction bases with no gene match: 2. The CDR3 covers 15 residues. Germline CDR1 SGHRS, CDR2 YFSETQ. In nucleotides, the CDR3 is TGCGCCAGCAGCTCGGGGACTAGCGGCCAAGAGACCCAGTACTTC. Translated, it gives CASSSGTSGQETQYF.

The genes are TRBV25-1 and TRBJ2-7; 9 nucleotides agree with TRBD1. The J segment lost 6 bases and the V segment lost 4 bases, leaving 10 bases of the junction unmatched. There are 15 residues in the CDR3. CDR1 is MGHDK and CDR2 is SYGVNS in the germline V gene. The CDR3 nucleotides are TGTGCCAGCAGTGCAAACAGGGGGCGCGACGGCGAGCAGTACTTC. The encoded protein is CASSANRGRDGEQYF.

The table lists this clone with a count of one. This chain connects TRBV5-1 to TRBJ2-1, with D uncertain. Germline V CDR1 and CDR2: SGHRS, YFSETQ. V was pared by 3 bases and J by 7 bases, with 11 bases between. The CDR3 length is 13 residues. The CDR3 nucleotides are TGCGCCAGCAGCTCAAACCCGGGTAATGAGCAGTTCTTC. Translation: CASSSNPGNEQFF.

In this sample, this clone turned up once. The genes are TRBV11-2 and TRBJ1-1; D is possibly TRBD1 (5 bases). The CDR3 is 15 amino acids. CDR1 is SGHAT, CDR2 FQNNGV, per germline. V gave up 1 base and J gave up 4 bases, with 13 bases separating them. The CDR3 is CASSLGSSGATEAFF. In nucleotides, the CDR3 is TGTGCCAGCAGCTTAGGGTCCAGTGGGGCCACTGAAGCTTTCTTT.

This chain uses TRBV15 with TRBJ2-1; the match to TRBD1 covers 10 bases. This CDR3 comprises 16 residues. J lost 8 bases, V lost 4 bases, and 11 bases had no gene match. Germline V gene data show CDR1 as LNHNV and CDR2 as YYDKDF (reference sequence). The CDR3 sequence is CATSKPPGQGSDEQFF. The CDR3 nucleotides are TGTGCCACCAGCAAACCTCCGGGACAGGGGAGCGATGAGCAGTTCTTC.

V usage is TRBV18 and J usage is TRBJ2-2, with a weak D call TRBD1 (6 bases). The germline V gene has CDR1 KGHSH and CDR2 LQKENI. V lost 3 bases and J 3 bases, leaving 14 bases between the germline ends. This CDR3 contains 16 residues. This CDR3 is CASSPTGYRDTGELFF. The CDR3 DNA follows: TGTGCCAGCTCACCCACCGGTTACAGGGACACCGGGGAGCTGTTTTTT.

The chain recombines TRBV7-2 with TRBJ2-2, with TRBD2 matching 11 bases. Germline assignment: CDR1 SGHTA and CDR2 FQGNSA. J lost 2 bases, V lost 2 bases, and 7 bases had no gene match. This CDR3 is built from 18 residues. The CDR3 bases are TGTGCCAGCAGCTTAATCCTAGCGGGAGGCTCTAACACCGGGGAGCTGTTTTTT. Translation gives CASSLILAGGSNTGELFF. Together with reference TRBV7-2 and TRBJ2-2, the CDR3 gives the full variable domain: GAGVSQSPSNKVTEKGKDVELRCDPISGHTALYWYRQSLGQGLEFLIYFQGNSAPDKSGLPSDRFSAERTGGSVSTLTIQRTQQEDSAVYLCASSLILAGGSNTGELFFGEGSRLTVL.

The chain is built from TRBV5-8 and TRBJ1-3; D unresolved. The V and J ends lost 0 bases and 7 bases respectively, with 2 bases between them. Germline assignment: CDR1 SGHTS and CDR2 YDEGEE. The CDR3 is 11 amino acids. The CDR3 DNA follows: TGTGCCAGCAGCTTGGTTAACACCATATATTTT. Amino acid sequence: CASSLVNTIYF.

A single count supports this clone. The rearrangement links TRBV29-1 to TRBJ2-1; D possibly corresponds to TRBD2 (6 bases). There are 14 residues in the CDR3. The V and J ends lost 6 bases and 6 bases respectively, with 18 bases between them. In germline, CDR1 is SQVTM, CDR2 ANQGSEA. CDR3 DNA: TGCAGCGTGGAGCCGGGACTGAGAGGCAATGAGCAGTTCTTC. This sequence encodes CSVEPGLRGNEQFF.

V is TRBV20-1 and J is TRBJ1-5; D call uncertain. CDR1 is DFQATT, CDR2 SNEGSKA, per germline (reference sequence). Deletions cut 5 bases from V and 8 bases from J, with 10 bases between. The CDR3 is 11 amino acids. CDR3 sequence: CSAGPSKPQHF. Here the CDR3 DNA reads TGCAGTGCTGGACCGAGCAAGCCCCAGCATTTT.

The chain has TRBV7-8 and TRBJ1-1; 12 bases agree with TRBD1. The ends lost 5 bases at V and 6 bases at J; junction bases unmatched: 7. The length of the CDR3 is 15 residues. CDR1 is SGHVS and CDR2 is FQNEAQ in the germline V gene. The CDR3 is CASSPGGQGAAEAFF. The CDR3 coding sequence is TGTGCCAGCAGCCCGGGGGGACAGGGGGCAGCTGAAGCTTTCTTT.

This clone was picked up one time. The gene calls are TRBV11-2 and TRBJ2-1, with 7 bases identical to TRBD2. J was trimmed by 4 bases and V by 3 bases; bases with no gene match: 6. Germline V gene lookup returns CDR1 SGHAT and CDR2 FQNNGV. This CDR3 is 15 amino acids long. CDR3 residues: CASSLGLAAYNEQFF. CDR3 in DNA: TGTGCCAGCAGCTTGGGCCTAGCGGCTTACAATGAGCAGTTCTTC.

The rearrangement uses TRBV28 and TRBJ2-7; a weak D match, TRBD2 (5 bases). Per the germline V gene, CDR1 is MDHEN and CDR2 is SYDVKM. CDR3 size: 12 residues. The ends were cut back, 5 bases at V and 6 bases at J, with 11 bases in the middle. CDR3 sequence (DNA): TGTGCCAGCAGTCCACCTAGCTCCGAGCAGTACGTC. It yields the protein CASSPPSSEQYV.

The rearrangement links TRBV6-1 to TRBJ2-7, with 9 bases fitting TRBD2. The CDR3 spans 15 residues. J gave up 2 bases and V 6 bases, and 8 bases lay outside the gene matches. Germline values: CDR1 MNHNS, CDR2 SASEGT. CDR3 bases: TGTGCCAGCAGCCGCGGGGTAGCGGGGGCCTACGAGCAGTACGTC. Protein product: CASSRGVAGAYEQYV.